A single sample gave rise to the 29 T cell receptor beta chains below, sequenced in a study of cytomegalovirus exposure and HLA in healthy donors. Both 60 Vbeta primers and 13 Jbeta primers went into the PCR. The method was immunoSEQ multiplex PCR; TCRdb's version includes in-frame clones alone and lacks a portion of them. This sample contains around 58,000 clones. The source material was PBMCs. These TCRs come from a man between 50 and 59 years old in good health and CMV-seropositive.

The chain uses TRBV6-6 and TRBJ1-2; tentative D call: TRBD1 (5 bases). The V end was cut by 2 bases, the J end by 4 bases, with 14 bases between. This CDR3 is built from 15 residues. CDR1 and CDR2 from the germline V gene are MNHNY and SVGAGI (reference sequence). The chain's CDR3 is CASSYGLGQTYGYTF. The CDR3 bases are TGTGCCAGCAGTTACGGGCTGGGGCAGACCTATGGCTACACCTTC.

The gene calls are TRBV19 and TRBJ2-5, with TRBD1 matching 7 bases. This CDR3 has 13 amino acids. Losses at the gene ends were 5 bases for V and 4 bases for J; bases not matched to a gene: 4. Germline assignment: CDR1 LNHDA and CDR2 SQIVND (reference sequence). CDR3 protein: CASSETGLETQYF. As DNA, the CDR3 is TGTGCCAGTAGTGAGACAGGGTTAGAGACCCAGTACTTC.

The chain is built from TRBV9 and TRBJ2-1; D might be TRBD2 (5 bases). The CDR3 covers 14 residues. V was cut by 2 bases and J by 2 bases, with 8 bases left in between. CDR1 and CDR2 (germline): SGDLS, YYNGEE. For the CDR3, the DNA is TGTGCCAGCAGCGTCAGCGGACCCTACAATGAGCAGTTCTTC. It is translated as CASSVSGPYNEQFF.

This chain connects TRBV4-1 to TRBJ1-4; 7 bases are a match to TRBD1. This CDR3 region has 17 residues. J lost 5 bases, V lost 4 bases, and 13 bases had no gene match. The germline CDR1 and CDR2 sequences are MGHRA and YSYEKL. CDR3: CASSPPGTALTNEKLFF. Written as DNA, the CDR3 is TGCGCCAGCAGCCCCCCTGGGACAGCGTTAACAAATGAAAAACTGTTTTTT.

This chain joins TRBV5-5 and TRBJ1-5; 12 bases are a match to TRBD1. Germline V gene lookup returns CDR1 SGHKS and CDR2 YYEKEE (reference sequence). Unmatched junction bases numbered 8, after V lost 3 bases and J lost 7 bases. CDR3 length: 16 residues. DNA for the CDR3: TGTGCCAGCAGCTGGAGGGGACAGGGGGCTGGACAGCCCCAGCATTTT. Translation: CASSWRGQGAGQPQHF. Full variable domain (missing parts from reference TRBV5-5 and TRBJ1-5): DAGVTQSPTHLIKTRGQQVTLRCSPISGHKSVSWYQQVLGQGPQFIFQYYEKEERGRGNFPDRFSARQFPNYSSELNVNALLLGDSALYLCASSWRGQGAGQPQHFGDGTRLSIL.

As for this clone: A junction end diverges from the germline sequence, so it may reflect a read error. The chain recombines TRBV7-7 with TRBJ2-1; 7 bases fit TRBD1. The CDR3 covers 15 residues. Per the germline V gene, CDR1 is SSHAT and CDR2 is FNYEAQ (reference sequence). The CDR3 DNA reads TGTGCTAGCAGCCCGGCAGGGGGAAGGTACAATGAGCAGTTCTTC. It encodes CASSPAGGRYNEQFF.

The chain carries TRBV30 and TRBJ1-3; D call uncertain. With 2 bases removed from V and 12 bases from J, the gap between germline ends came to 14 bases. Germline loops: CDR1 GTSNPN, CDR2 SVGIG (reference sequence). The CDR3 is made up of 12 amino acids. The CDR3 protein is CAWSHREGGIYF. CDR3 coding DNA: TGTGCCTGGAGTCATCGGGAGGGCGGCATATATTTT.

The chain carries TRBV18 and TRBJ1-1; 10 bases align to TRBD1. CDR3 length: 15 amino acids. The junction had 5 bases not matched to a gene; V was cut back by 6 bases and J by 1 base. Germline CDR1 and CDR2: KGHSH and LQKENI. The CDR3 bases are TGTGCCAGCTCGACGACAGGGGGCAAGAACACTGAAGCTTTCTTT. This gives the protein CASSTTGGKNTEAFF.

This chain connects TRBV5-6 to TRBJ1-2; D perhaps matches TRBD1 (5 bases). Germline V CDR1 and CDR2: SGHDT, YYEEEE. V was clipped by 5 bases and J by 4 bases, with 12 bases between them. CDR3 length: 13 amino acids. CDR3 protein: CASRAGYAYGYTF. CDR3 DNA sequence: TGTGCCAGCAGGGCAGGGTACGCCTATGGCTACACCTTC.

The V gene is TRBV2, the J gene TRBJ2-7; TRBD2 agrees at 8 bases. Germline CDR1 is SNHLY and CDR2 is FYNNEI. Trimming removed 5 bases from V and 4 bases from J; junction bases left unmatched: 4. This CDR3 comprises 13 residues. CDR3 protein: CASSSGTRYEQYF. The CDR3 coding sequence is TGTGCCAGCAGTTCCGGGACTAGATACGAGCAGTACTTC. The full variable domain, its missing parts supplied by reference TRBV2 and TRBJ2-7, is EPEVTQTPSHQVTQMGQEVILRCVPISNHLYFYWYRQILGQKVEFLVSFYNNEISEKSEIFDDQFSVERPDGSNFTLKIRSTKLEDSAMYFCASSSGTRYEQYFGPGTRLTVT.

The chain's CDR3 is CASSQGAAGASYEQYF. The CDR3 bases are TGCGCCAGCAGCCAAGGGGCAGCGGGGGCCTCCTACGAGCAGTACTTC. The chain couples TRBV4-3 to TRBJ2-7, with 8 bases lining up with TRBD2. CDR1 LGHNA and CDR2 YSLEER come from the germline V gene. The CDR3 has 16 residues. V was pared by 1 base and J by 0 bases, with 5 bases of the junction left unmatched.

This chain links TRBV19 with TRBJ2-5; 13 bases are a match to TRBD2. Germline V gene lookup returns CDR1 LNHDA and CDR2 SQIVND (reference sequence). This CDR3 contains 16 residues. Germline trimming cut 5 bases from V and 4 bases from J; bases unmatched to any gene: 7. CDR3 sequence: CASSLGTSGVRETQYF. CDR3 coding DNA: TGTGCCAGTAGTCTCGGGACTAGCGGGGTCCGAGAGACCCAGTACTTC.

J is TRBJ2-1 and V is TRBV2; D gene unclear. Per germline, CDR1 SNHLY and CDR2 FYNNEI. V lost 1 base to trimming and J lost 4 bases, with 5 bases between them. This CDR3 comprises 13 residues. The CDR3 nucleotides read TGTGCCAGCAGTGAAGGAGGATACAATGAGCAGTTCTTC. Protein: CASSEGGYNEQFF.

The chain has TRBV5-1 and TRBJ2-3; the D gene is possibly TRBD2 (5 bases). V was clipped by 5 bases and J by 3 bases, with 16 bases between them. There are 15 residues in the CDR3. Germline V CDR1 and CDR2: SGHRS, YFSETQ. This CDR3 is CASRFGLPKTDTQYF. The CDR3 nucleotides are TGCGCCAGCAGATTTGGACTTCCCAAAACAGATACGCAGTATTTT.

The chain combines TRBV25-1 with TRBJ1-3; D gene unclear. The CDR3 runs 15 residues. Germline values: CDR1 MGHDK, CDR2 SYGVNS. Deletions cut 3 bases from V and 2 bases from J, with 11 bases between. The CDR3 region is CASSESGITGNTIYF. CDR3 DNA: TGTGCCAGCAGTGAGTCGGGGATTACTGGAAACACCATATATTTT.

This chain connects TRBV5-1 to TRBJ2-7, with TRBD1 matching over 9 bases. CDR1 is SGHRS, CDR2 YFSETQ, per germline. The V gene end was trimmed by 4 bases and the J gene end by 7 bases; junction bases not matched to a gene: 15. CDR3 length: 16 residues. The DNA of the CDR3 is TGCGCCAGCAGCCCACAGGGGGCTGGCGGAGGTAGGGAGCAGTACTTC. Its protein is CASSPQGAGGGREQYF.

The chain combines TRBV4-3 with TRBJ1-4; possible D gene TRBD1, 5 bases. CDR1 is LGHNA and CDR2 is YSLEER in the germline V gene. The CDR3 spans 16 residues. Between the trimmed V and J ends, which lost 0 bases and 6 bases, there was a span of 14 bases. CDR3 region: CASSQDRAGIYEKLFF. CDR3 in DNA: TGCGCCAGCAGCCAAGATCGGGCAGGGATTTATGAAAAACTGTTTTTT.

This chain connects TRBV30 to TRBJ1-6; 7 bases are shared with TRBD1. Germline trimming cut 7 bases from V and 0 bases from J; bases unmatched to any gene: 9. The CDR3 extends over 16 amino acids. Looked up from germline, CDR1 is GTSNPN and CDR2 is SVGIG (reference sequence). CDR3 loop: CASRDSTSSYNSPLHF. The CDR3 bases are TGTGCCTCCCGGGACAGCACGAGCTCCTATAATTCACCCCTCCACTTT. The variable domain in full, completed from reference TRBV30 and TRBJ1-6, reads SQTIHQWPATLVQPVGSPLSLECTVEGTSNPNLYWYRQAAGRGLQLLFYSVGIGQISSEVPQNLSASRPQDRQFILSSKKLLLSDSGFYLCASRDSTSSYNSPLHFGNGTRLTVT.

The rearrangement links TRBV29-1 to TRBJ1-3; 7 bases line up with TRBD1. V lost 7 bases and J lost 0; bases outside the gene matches: 9. The germline gives CDR1 SQVTM, CDR2 ANQGSEA. There are 15 residues in the CDR3. CDR3 bases: TGCAGCGGGACAGGAGGGGACCTCTCTGGAAACACCATATATTTT. Translated, it gives CSGTGGDLSGNTIYF.

V usage is TRBV29-1 and J usage is TRBJ2-2, with D tentatively TRBD2 (6 bases). The CDR3 runs 11 residues. V dropped 4 bases and J dropped 6 bases, with 6 bases sitting between them. Per the germline V gene, CDR1 is SQVTM and CDR2 is ANQGSEA. The CDR3 nucleotides are TGCAGCGTTGGGGGGGCCGGGGAGCTGTTTTTT. The encoded protein is CSVGGAGELFF.

The chain links TRBV11-3 to TRBJ2-5, with 13 bases identical to TRBD2. This CDR3 region has 18 residues. Germline trimming cut 5 bases from V and 0 bases from J; bases unmatched to any gene: 9. Germline CDR1 and CDR2: SGHNT and YENEEA. The DNA of the CDR3 is TGTGCCAGCAGCCCCACCGCGACTAGCGGGGGGTACCAAGAGACCCAGTACTTC. Residues: CASSPTATSGGYQETQYF.

J is TRBJ1-1 and V is TRBV19, with 11 bases that match TRBD1. Trimming cost V 11 bases and J 1 base; bases outside gene matches: 9. The CDR3 spans 15 residues. Germline values: CDR1 LNHDA, CDR2 SQIVND (reference sequence). The CDR3 nucleotides are TGTGCCTCCGGACAGGGGGCTGCGGGGAACACTGAAGCTTTCTTT. Translation gives CASGQGAAGNTEAFF.

The J gene is TRBJ2-5, the V gene TRBV15; 11 nucleotides agree with TRBD1. The CDR3 extends over 16 amino acids. J was trimmed by 4 bases and V by 3 bases; bases with no gene match: 7. From germline, CDR1 is LNHNV and CDR2 YYDKDF (reference sequence). In DNA form, the CDR3 reads TGTGCCACCAGCAGTAGGACAGGGGGCAATGGAGAGACCCAGTACTTC. It specifies CATSSRTGGNGETQYF.

The rearrangement uses TRBV19 and TRBJ2-7, with TRBD2 matching over 7 bases. Per germline, CDR1 LNHDA and CDR2 SQIVND (reference sequence). The CDR3 extends over 14 amino acids. The J segment lost 0 bases and the V segment lost 5 bases, leaving 4 bases of the junction unmatched. The CDR3 protein is CASSSSGGSYEQYF. Here the CDR3 DNA reads TGTGCCAGTAGTTCTAGCGGAGGCTCCTACGAGCAGTACTTC. Looking up the rest from reference TRBV19 and TRBJ2-7 gives the full variable domain: DGGITQSPKYLFRKEGQNVTLSCEQNLNHDAMYWYRQDPGQGLRLIYYSQIVNDFQKGDIAEGYSVSREKKESFPLTVTSAQKNPTAFYLCASSSSGGSYEQYFGPGTRLTVT.

The chain recombines TRBV6-1 with TRBJ1-2; the match to TRBD1 covers 9 bases. Germline V CDR1 and CDR2: MNHNS, SASEGT. V was pared by 6 bases and J by 9 bases, with 11 bases of the junction left unmatched. The CDR3 runs to 14 residues. The CDR3 sequence: CASRTQGAWYSYTF. The CDR3 DNA reads TGTGCCAGCAGGACACAGGGGGCATGGTATAGCTACACCTTC.

The V call is TRBV29-1, the J call TRBJ2-7, with 8 bases fitting TRBD2. Germline V gives CDR1 SQVTM, CDR2 ANQGSEA. The CDR3 covers 17 residues. J lost 2 bases, V lost 4 bases, and 16 bases had no gene match. CDR3: CSVVTGLAETTAYEQYF. For the CDR3, the DNA is TGCAGCGTTGTCACTGGACTAGCAGAGACCACTGCCTACGAGCAGTACTTC.

The rearrangement uses TRBV19 and TRBJ1-2; D may be TRBD1 (6 bases). The CDR3 runs to 13 residues. The ends were cut back, 5 bases at V and 7 bases at J, with 14 bases in the middle. Germline V CDR1 and CDR2: LNHDA, SQIVND (reference sequence). In DNA, the CDR3 is TGTGCCAGTAGTTACAGGGCCAGCTTTGGCTACACCTTC. Translating gives CASSYRASFGYTF.

The chain employs TRBV10-1 and TRBJ1-2; 7 bases are a match to TRBD1. V lost 6 bases to trimming and J lost 2 bases; unmatched junction nucleotides: 3. In germline, CDR1 is WNHNN, CDR2 SYGVQD (reference sequence). The CDR3 runs 13 residues. The CDR3 DNA is TGCGCCAGCAGCTTCAGGGGGAACTATGGCTACACCTTC. Its protein product is CASSFRGNYGYTF.

The chain employs TRBV5-1 and TRBJ2-5; 7 nucleotides agree with TRBD1. The trim removed 1 base at V and 5 bases at J, leaving 5 bases unmatched. The CDR3 length is 14 residues. Germline values: CDR1 SGHRS, CDR2 YFSETQ. For the CDR3, the DNA is TGCGCCAGCAGCTTGTTCGACAGGGAGGAGACCCAGTACTTC. Its translation: CASSLFDREETQYF.